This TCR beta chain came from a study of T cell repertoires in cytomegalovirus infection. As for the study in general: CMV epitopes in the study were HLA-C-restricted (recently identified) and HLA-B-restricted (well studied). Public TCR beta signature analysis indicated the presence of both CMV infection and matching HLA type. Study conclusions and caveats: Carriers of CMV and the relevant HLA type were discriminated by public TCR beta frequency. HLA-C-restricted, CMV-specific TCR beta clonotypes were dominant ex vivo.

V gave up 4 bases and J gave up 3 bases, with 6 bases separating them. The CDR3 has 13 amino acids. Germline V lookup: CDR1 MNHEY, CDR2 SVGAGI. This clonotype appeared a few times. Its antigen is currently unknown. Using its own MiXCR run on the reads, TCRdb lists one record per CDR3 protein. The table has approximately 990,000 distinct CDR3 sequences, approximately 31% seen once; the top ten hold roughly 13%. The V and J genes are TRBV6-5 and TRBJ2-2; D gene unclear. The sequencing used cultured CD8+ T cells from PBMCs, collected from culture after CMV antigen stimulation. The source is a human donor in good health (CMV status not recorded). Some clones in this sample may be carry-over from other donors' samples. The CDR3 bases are TGTGCCAGCAGTTTCCGGTACACCGGGGAGCTGTTTTTT. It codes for CASSFRYTGELFF.